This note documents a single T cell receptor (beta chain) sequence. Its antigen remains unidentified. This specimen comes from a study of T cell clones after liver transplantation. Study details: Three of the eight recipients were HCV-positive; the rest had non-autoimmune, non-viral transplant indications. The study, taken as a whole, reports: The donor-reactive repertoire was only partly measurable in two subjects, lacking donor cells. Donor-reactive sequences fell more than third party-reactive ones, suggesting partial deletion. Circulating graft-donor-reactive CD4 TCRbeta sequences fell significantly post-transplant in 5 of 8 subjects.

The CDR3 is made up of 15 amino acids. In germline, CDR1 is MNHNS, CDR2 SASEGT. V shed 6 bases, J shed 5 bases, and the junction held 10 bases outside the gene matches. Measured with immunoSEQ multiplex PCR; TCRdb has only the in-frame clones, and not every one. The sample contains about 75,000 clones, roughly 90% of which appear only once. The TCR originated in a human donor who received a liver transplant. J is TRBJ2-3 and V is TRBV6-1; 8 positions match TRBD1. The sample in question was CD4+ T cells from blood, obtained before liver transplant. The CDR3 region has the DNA TGTGCCAGCAGGACGACAGGGGCCCTAGGAGATACGCAGTATTTT. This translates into CASRTTGALGDTQYF.